A single sample gave rise to the 7 T cell receptor beta chains below, sequenced in a study of cytomegalovirus exposure and HLA in healthy donors. Assay used: immunoSEQ multiplex PCR; TCRdb lists only in-frame clones, some missing. The data contain over 200,000 clones, less than 85% of them singletons. Sequences were obtained from PBMCs. The receptors come from a woman younger than 35 in good health and CMV-seronegative.

The chain combines TRBV27 with TRBJ2-7; 12 positions agree with TRBD1. Germline CDR1 MNHEY, CDR2 SMNVEV (reference sequence). Unmatched junction bases numbered 13, after V lost 4 bases and J lost 3 bases. This CDR3 has 18 residues. CDR3 region: CASSYSWDRGRKDYEQYF. The CDR3 DNA reads as TGTGCCAGCAGTTACTCATGGGACAGGGGGCGAAAGGACTACGAGCAGTACTTC.

The chain has TRBV7-9 and TRBJ1-2; perhaps TRBD1 as D (5 bases). CDR1 and CDR2 (germline): SEHNR, FQNEAQ (reference sequence). The length of the CDR3 is 13 residues. The V and J ends lost 6 bases and 3 bases respectively, with 11 bases between them. The CDR3 DNA sequence: TGTGCCAGCAGTGGGGGGGTAGACTATGGCTACACCTTC. Translation gives CASSGGVDYGYTF. The entire variable domain, with the rest obtained from reference TRBV7-9 and TRBJ1-2, is as follows: DTGVSQNPRHKITKRGQNVTFRCDPISEHNRLYWYRQTLGQGPEFLTYFQNEAQLEKSRLLSDRFSAERPKGSFSTLEIQRTEQGDSAMYLCASSGGVDYGYTFGSGTRLTVV.

The chain is built from TRBV30 and TRBJ2-5, with TRBD2 as a possible D gene (7 bases). Trimming removed 0 bases at V and 4 bases at J, with 15 bases between. The CDR3 totals 15 residues. The V gene's germline CDR1 is GTSNPN and CDR2 SVGIG (reference sequence). The CDR3 region is CAWSVVGGPGETQYF. In nucleotides, the CDR3 is TGTGCCTGGAGTGTAGTGGGGGGGCCGGGAGAGACCCAGTACTTC.

Only one count was recorded for this clone. The chain employs TRBV18 and TRBJ1-1; 7 bases are a match to TRBD1. J gave up 7 bases and V 3 bases, and 5 bases lay outside the gene matches. CDR1 is KGHSH and CDR2 is LQKENI in the germline V gene. This CDR3 spans 13 amino acids. The CDR3: CASSPIQGSEAFF. Written as DNA, the CDR3 is TGTGCCAGCTCACCGATACAGGGGAGTGAAGCTTTCTTT.

This clone was detected a few times. Different DNA sequences within this sample yield the same CDR3. The chain couples TRBV5-1 to TRBJ2-5; the D is unclear. Looked up from germline, CDR1 is SGHRS and CDR2 is YFSETQ. V was cut by 4 bases and J by 7 bases, with 14 bases left in between. CDR3 length: 13 residues. The CDR3 is CASSPESPGTQYF. In nucleotides, the CDR3 is TGCGCCAGCAGCCCCGAGTCGCCGGGGACCCAGTACTTC.

The chain combines TRBV30 with TRBJ2-5; TRBD2 is a possible D gene (5 bases). Trimming pared 1 base from V and 0 bases from J, leaving 9 bases between. CDR3 length equals 14 residues. Germline CDR1 and CDR2: GTSNPN and SVGIG (reference sequence). CDR3: CAWSGGLDQETQYF. The CDR3 DNA follows: TGTGCCTGGAGTGGCGGACTCGACCAAGAGACCCAGTACTTC.

The CDR3 region has the DNA TGTGCCTGCCCCGACAGGGGAGCAGGAAACACCATATATTTT. It codes for CACPDRGAGNTIYF. This chain connects TRBV30 to TRBJ1-3; 8 bases agree with TRBD1. The CDR3 contains 14 residues. Trimming took 6 bases from V and 4 from J; bases not matched to a gene: 8. The germline gives CDR1 GTSNPN, CDR2 SVGIG (reference sequence). Variable domain in full (rest from reference TRBV30 and TRBJ1-3): SQTIHQWPATLVQPVGSPLSLECTVEGTSNPNLYWYRQAAGRGLQLLFYSVGIGQISSEVPQNLSASRPQDRQFILSSKKLLLSDSGFYLCACPDRGAGNTIYFGEGSWLTVV.